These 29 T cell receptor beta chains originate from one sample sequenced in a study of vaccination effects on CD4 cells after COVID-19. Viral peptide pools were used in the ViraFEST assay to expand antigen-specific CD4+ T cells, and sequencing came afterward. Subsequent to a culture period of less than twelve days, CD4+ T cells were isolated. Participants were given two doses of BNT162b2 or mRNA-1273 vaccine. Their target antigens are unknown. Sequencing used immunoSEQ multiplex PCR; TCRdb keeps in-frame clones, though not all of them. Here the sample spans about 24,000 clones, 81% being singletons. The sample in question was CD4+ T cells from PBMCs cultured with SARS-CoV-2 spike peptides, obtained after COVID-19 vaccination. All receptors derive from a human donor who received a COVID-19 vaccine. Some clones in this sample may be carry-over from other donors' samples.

The CDR3 sequence is CASTGVAGDHNEQFF. The CDR3 DNA reads TGTGCCAGCACTGGAGTAGCGGGGGACCACAATGAGCAGTTCTTC. The chain is built from TRBV28 and TRBJ2-1; TRBD2 aligns across 9 bases. Unmatched junction bases numbered 9, after V lost 7 bases and J lost 5 bases. CDR1 is MDHEN, CDR2 SYDVKM, per germline. This CDR3 is built from 15 residues.

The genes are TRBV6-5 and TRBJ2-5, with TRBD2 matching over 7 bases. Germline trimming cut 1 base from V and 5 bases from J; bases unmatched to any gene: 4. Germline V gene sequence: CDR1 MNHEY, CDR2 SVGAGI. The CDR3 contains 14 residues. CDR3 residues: CASSYWGGTETQYF. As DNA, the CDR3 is TGTGCCAGCAGTTACTGGGGGGGTACGGAGACCCAGTACTTC.

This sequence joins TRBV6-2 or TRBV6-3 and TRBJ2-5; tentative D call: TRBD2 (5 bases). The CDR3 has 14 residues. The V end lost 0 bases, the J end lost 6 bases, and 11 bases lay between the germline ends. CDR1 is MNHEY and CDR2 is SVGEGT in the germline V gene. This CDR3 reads CASSYSVGSQTQYF. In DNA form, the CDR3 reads TGTGCCAGCAGTTACTCTGTGGGGAGTCAGACCCAGTACTTC.

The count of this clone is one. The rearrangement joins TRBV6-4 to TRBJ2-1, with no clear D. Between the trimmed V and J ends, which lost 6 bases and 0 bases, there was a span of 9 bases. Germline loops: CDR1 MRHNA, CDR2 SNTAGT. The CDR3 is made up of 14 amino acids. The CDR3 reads CASSLESSYNEQFF. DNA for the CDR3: TGTGCCAGCAGCTTGGAGAGCTCCTACAATGAGCAGTTCTTC.

CDR3 loop: CASSLVQTTYNEQFF. For the CDR3, the DNA is TGCGCCAGCAGCTTGGTTCAGACGACCTACAATGAGCAGTTCTTC. The chain uses TRBV5-1 and TRBJ2-1; D unclear. The germline CDR1 and CDR2 sequences are SGHRS and YFSETQ. V shed 0 bases and J shed 2 bases, with 9 bases lying between them. This CDR3 contains 15 residues.

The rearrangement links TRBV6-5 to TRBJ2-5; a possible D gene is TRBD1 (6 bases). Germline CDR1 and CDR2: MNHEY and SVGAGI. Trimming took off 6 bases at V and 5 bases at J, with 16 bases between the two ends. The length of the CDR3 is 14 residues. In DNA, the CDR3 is TGTGCCAGCAGCCCGACAGGCGGGCGGGAGACCCAGTACTTC. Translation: CASSPTGGRETQYF.

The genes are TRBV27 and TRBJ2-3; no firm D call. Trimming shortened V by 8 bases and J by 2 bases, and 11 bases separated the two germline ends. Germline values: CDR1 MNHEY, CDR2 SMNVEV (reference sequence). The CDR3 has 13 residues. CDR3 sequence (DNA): TGTGCCAGCCGCAAGACGGCCACAGATACGCAGTATTTT. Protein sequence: CASRKTATDTQYF.

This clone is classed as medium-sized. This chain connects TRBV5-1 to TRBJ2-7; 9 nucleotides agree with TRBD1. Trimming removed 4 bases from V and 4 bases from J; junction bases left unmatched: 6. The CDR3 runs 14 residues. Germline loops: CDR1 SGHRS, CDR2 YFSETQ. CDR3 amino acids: CASSAGTGSYEQYV. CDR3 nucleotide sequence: TGCGCCAGCAGCGCCGGGACAGGGAGTTACGAGCAGTACGTC.

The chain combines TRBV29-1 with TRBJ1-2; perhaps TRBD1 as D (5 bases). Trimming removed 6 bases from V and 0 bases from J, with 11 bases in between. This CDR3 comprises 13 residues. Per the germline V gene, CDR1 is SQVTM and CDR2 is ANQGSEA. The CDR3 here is CSVGTQANYGYTF. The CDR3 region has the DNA TGCAGCGTGGGGACCCAAGCTAACTATGGCTACACCTTC.

CDR3 loop: CASSIVSGMGQPQHF. The DNA for the CDR3 is TGTGCCAGTAGTATAGTGTCAGGGATGGGTCAGCCCCAGCATTTT. V and J are TRBV19 and TRBJ1-5; D might be TRBD1 (5 bases). Looked up from germline, CDR1 is LNHDA and CDR2 is SQIVND (reference sequence). Trimming shortened V by 1 base and J by 6 bases, and 13 bases separated the two germline ends. The CDR3 loop spans 15 amino acids.

The CDR3 here is CASSLVVGFGGQETQYF. The CDR3 nucleotides are TGCGCCAGCAGCTTGGTAGTTGGGTTCGGCGGCCAAGAGACCCAGTACTTC. The chain employs TRBV5-1 and TRBJ2-5; D gene uncertain. Germline V lookup: CDR1 SGHRS, CDR2 YFSETQ. CDR3 size: 17 residues. Deletions cut 0 bases from V and 1 base from J, with 16 bases between.

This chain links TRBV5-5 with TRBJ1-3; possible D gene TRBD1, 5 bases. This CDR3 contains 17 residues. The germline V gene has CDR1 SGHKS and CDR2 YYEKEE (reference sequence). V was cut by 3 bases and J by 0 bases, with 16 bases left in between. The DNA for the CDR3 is TGTGCCAGCAGCTCTCCACCTGGACATCCCTCTGGAAACACCATATATTTT. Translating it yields CASSSPPGHPSGNTIYF.

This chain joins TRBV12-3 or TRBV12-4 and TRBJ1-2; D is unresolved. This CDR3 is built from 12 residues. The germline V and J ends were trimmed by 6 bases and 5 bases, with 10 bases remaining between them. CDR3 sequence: CASSLLPYGYTF. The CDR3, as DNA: TGTGCCAGCAGCCTACTGCCATATGGCTACACCTTC.

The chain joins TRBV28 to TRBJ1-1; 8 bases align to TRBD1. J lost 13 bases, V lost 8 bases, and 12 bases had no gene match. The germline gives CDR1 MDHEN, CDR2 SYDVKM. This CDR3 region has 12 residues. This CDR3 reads CASCLQGGSHFF. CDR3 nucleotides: TGTGCCAGCTGCCTACAGGGGGGTTCGCATTTCTTT.

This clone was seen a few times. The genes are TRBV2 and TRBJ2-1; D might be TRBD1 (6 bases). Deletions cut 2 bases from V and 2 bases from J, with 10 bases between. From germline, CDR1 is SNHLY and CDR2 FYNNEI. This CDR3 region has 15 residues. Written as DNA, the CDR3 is TGTGCCAGCAGTGAACAGGGGAATACCTACAATGAGCAGTTCTTC. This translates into CASSEQGNTYNEQFF. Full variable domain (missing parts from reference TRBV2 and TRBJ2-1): EPEVTQTPSHQVTQMGQEVILRCVPISNHLYFYWYRQILGQKVEFLVSFYNNEISEKSEIFDDQFSVERPDGSNFTLKIRSTKLEDSAMYFCASSEQGNTYNEQFFGPGTRLTVL.

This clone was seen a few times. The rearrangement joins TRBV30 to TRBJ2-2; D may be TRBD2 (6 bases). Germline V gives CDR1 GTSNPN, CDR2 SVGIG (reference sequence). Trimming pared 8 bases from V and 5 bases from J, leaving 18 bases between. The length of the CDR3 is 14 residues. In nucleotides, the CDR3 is TGTGCCGGTCGGACGGCCGGGGGAACCGGGGAGCTGTTTTTT. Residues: CAGRTAGGTGELFF.

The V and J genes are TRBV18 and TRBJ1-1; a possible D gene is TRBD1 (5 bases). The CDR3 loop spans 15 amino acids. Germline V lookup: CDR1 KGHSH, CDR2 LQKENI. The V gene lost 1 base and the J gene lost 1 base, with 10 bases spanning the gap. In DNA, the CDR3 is TGTGCCAGCTCACCACGGCAGGGCACGAACACTGAAGCTTTCTTT. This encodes CASSPRQGTNTEAFF.

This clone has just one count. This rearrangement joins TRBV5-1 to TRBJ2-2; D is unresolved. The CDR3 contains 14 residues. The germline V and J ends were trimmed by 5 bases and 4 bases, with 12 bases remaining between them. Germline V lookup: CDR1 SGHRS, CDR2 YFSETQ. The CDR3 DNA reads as TGCGCCAGCAGAGTTGGGCACAGCACCGGGGAGCTGTTTTTT. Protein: CASRVGHSTGELFF.

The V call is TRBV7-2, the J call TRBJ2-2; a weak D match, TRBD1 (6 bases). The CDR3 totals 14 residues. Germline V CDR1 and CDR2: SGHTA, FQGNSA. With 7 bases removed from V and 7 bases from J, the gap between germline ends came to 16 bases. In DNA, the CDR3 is TGTGCCAGCACCCGGACAGAACGGAACGGGGAGCTGTTTTTT. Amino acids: CASTRTERNGELFF.

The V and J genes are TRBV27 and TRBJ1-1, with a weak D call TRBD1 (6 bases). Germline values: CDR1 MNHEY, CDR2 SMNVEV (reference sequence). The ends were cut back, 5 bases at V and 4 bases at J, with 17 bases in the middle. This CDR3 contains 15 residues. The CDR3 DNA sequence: TGTGCCAGCAGTCCCTACAGGGATGGAGGCACTGAAGCTTTCTTT. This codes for CASSPYRDGGTEAFF.

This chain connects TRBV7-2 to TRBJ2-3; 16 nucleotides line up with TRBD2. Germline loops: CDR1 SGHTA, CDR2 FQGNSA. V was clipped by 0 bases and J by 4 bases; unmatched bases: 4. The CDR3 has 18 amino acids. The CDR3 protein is CASSLAGTSGGAADTQYF. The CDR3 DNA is TGTGCCAGCAGCTTAGCCGGGACTAGCGGGGGGGCCGCAGATACGCAGTATTTT.

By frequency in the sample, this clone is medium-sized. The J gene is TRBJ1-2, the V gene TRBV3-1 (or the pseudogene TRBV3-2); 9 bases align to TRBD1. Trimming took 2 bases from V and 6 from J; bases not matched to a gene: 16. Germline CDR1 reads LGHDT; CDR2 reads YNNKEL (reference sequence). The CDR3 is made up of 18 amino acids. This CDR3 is CASSQSDVWGQGTDGYTF. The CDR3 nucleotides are TGTGCCAGCAGCCAATCTGATGTCTGGGGACAGGGAACTGATGGCTACACCTTC.

The CDR3 region is CASGLSPSSDTQYF. The CDR3 nucleotides are TGTGCTAGTGGTTTGTCCCCGTCTTCAGATACGCAGTATTTT. J is TRBJ2-3 and V is TRBV12-5, with no clear D. V lost 2 bases and J 4 bases, leaving 10 bases between the germline ends. Germline V CDR1 and CDR2: LGHNT, FRNRAP. The CDR3 consists of 14 residues.

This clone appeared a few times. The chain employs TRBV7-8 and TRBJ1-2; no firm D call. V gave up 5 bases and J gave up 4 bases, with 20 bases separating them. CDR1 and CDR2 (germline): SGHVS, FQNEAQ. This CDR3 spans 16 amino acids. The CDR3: CASSPEGGIPTYGYTF. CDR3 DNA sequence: TGTGCCAGCAGCCCAGAGGGAGGGATCCCTACCTATGGCTACACCTTC.

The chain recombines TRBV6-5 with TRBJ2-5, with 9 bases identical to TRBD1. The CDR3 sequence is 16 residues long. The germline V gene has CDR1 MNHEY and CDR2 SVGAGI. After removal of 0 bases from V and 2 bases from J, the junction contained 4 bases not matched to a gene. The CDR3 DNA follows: TGTGCCAGCAGTTACTCGGGGACAGGGCCTCAAGAGACCCAGTACTTC. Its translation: CASSYSGTGPQETQYF.

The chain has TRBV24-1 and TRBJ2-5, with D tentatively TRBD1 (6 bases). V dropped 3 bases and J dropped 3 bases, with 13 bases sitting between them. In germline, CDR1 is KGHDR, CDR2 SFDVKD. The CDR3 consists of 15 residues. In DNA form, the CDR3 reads TGTGCCACCAGTGATACCCGGGACAAGAAAGAGACCCAGTACTTC. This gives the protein CATSDTRDKKETQYF.

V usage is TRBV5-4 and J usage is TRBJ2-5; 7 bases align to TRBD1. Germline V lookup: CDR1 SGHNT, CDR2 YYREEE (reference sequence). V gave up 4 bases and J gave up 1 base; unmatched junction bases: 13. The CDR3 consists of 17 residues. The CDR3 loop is CASSRGLIGTAQETQYF. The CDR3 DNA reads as TGTGCCAGCAGCCGGGGCCTCATTGGGACAGCCCAAGAGACCCAGTACTTC.

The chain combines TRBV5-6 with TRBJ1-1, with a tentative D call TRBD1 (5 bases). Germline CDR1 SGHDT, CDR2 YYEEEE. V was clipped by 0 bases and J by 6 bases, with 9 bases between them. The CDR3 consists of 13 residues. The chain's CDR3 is CASSLGGVAEAFF. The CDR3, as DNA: TGTGCCAGCAGCTTGGGAGGGGTGGCTGAAGCTTTCTTT.

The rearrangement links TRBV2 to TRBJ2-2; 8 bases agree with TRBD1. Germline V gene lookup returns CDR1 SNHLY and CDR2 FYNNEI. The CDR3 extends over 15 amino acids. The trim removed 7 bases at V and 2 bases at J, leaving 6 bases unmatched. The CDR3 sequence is CASKGQVINTGELFF. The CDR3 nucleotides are TGTGCCAGCAAGGGACAGGTGATAAACACCGGGGAGCTGTTTTTT.